The 5 T cell receptor beta chains below all came from one sample that was sequenced in a study of early T cells in non-severe SARS-CoV-2 infection. TCRdb fed the 5' RACE reads into MiXCR, producing one record per CDR3 protein. The table includes tens of thousands of distinct CDR3 sequences, about 6% detected once. Sequencing input: whole blood. These TCRs come from an adult who was a healthcare worker with PCR-confirmed SARS-CoV-2 infection or an uninfected control (not recorded which).

This clonotype was seen at least ten times. V and J are TRBV20-1 and TRBJ1-2; D uncertain. V was shortened by 4 bases and J by 8 bases, with 8 bases between the two germline ends. The germline V gene encodes CDR1 DFQATT and CDR2 SNEGSKA (reference sequence). The CDR3 runs to 10 residues. CDR3 region: CSAIRQGYTF. CDR3 coding DNA: TGCAGTGCTATTCGGCAGGGCTACACCTTC.

The gene calls are TRBV6-6 and TRBJ2-2, with no clear D. The germline CDR1 and CDR2 sequences are MNHNY and SVGAGI (reference sequence). The CDR3 spans 15 residues. The germline V and J ends were trimmed by 0 bases and 2 bases, with 7 bases remaining between them. The DNA for the CDR3 is TGTGCCAGCAGTTACTCGGGTGCCAACACCGGGGAGCTGTTTTTT. It is translated as CASSYSGANTGELFF.

This clonotype was recorded many times. The rearrangement uses TRBV11-1 and TRBJ2-6; D is unclear. The V end lost 5 bases, the J end lost 4 bases, and 6 bases lay between the germline ends. CDR3 length: 13 amino acids. Germline V CDR1 and CDR2: SGHAT, FQDESV (reference sequence). CDR3: CASSPLGANVLTF. The CDR3 coding sequence is TGTGCCAGCAGCCCACTCGGGGCCAACGTCCTGACTTTC.

This sequence joins TRBV5-1 and TRBJ2-1; D is perhaps TRBD2 (6 bases). V lost 1 base and J lost 5, with 13 bases in between. CDR1 and CDR2 (germline): SGHRS, YFSETQ. The CDR3 covers 15 residues. The CDR3 DNA follows: TGCGCCAGCAGCTTGTACGGGAGATCGGACAATGAGCAGTTCTTC. This codes for CASSLYGRSDNEQFF.

This clonotype showed up just a few times. The V call is TRBV21-1, the J call TRBJ2-7; the table calls TRBD1, which could not be checked here. TRBV21-1 is a listed pseudogene. The CDR3 totals 12 residues. The CDR3 nucleotides are TGTGCCTACGCGGACGGGACCTACGAGCAGTACTTC. Amino acids: CAYADGTYEQYF.